This paragraph covers one T cell receptor (beta chain) sequence. These data are taken from a study of cytomegalovirus exposure and HLA in healthy donors. The PCR ran on 60 Vbeta and 13 Jbeta primers. TCRdb keeps only in-frame clones here, not all; method: immunoSEQ multiplex PCR. The sample shows 90,000 to 140,000 clones, 65% to 85% of them seen only once. Germline CDR1 is LNHDA and CDR2 is SQIVND (reference sequence). The ends were cut back, 1 base at V and 1 base at J, with 11 bases in the middle. CDR3 length equals 16 residues. The chain carries TRBV19 and TRBJ2-1; D gene ambiguous. This TCR came from a man between 18 and 35 years old in good health and CMV-seronegative. Sample: PBMCs. The CDR3 region has the DNA TGTGCCAGTAGTATAGCTGAGGAGAGGTCCTACAATGAGCAGTTCTTC. It specifies CASSIAEERSYNEQFF.